Listed below are T cell receptor beta chains from one sample, sequenced in a study of T cell responses to AZD1222 COVID-19 vaccine. Libraries were prepared by immunoSEQ multiplex PCR; TCRdb keeps only in-frame clonotypes and omits some of them. This sample carries 150,000 to 200,000 clones, 88% of them seen once, and the ten largest clones take around 6%. The source material was peripheral blood, sampled on day 0 of AZD1222 vaccination. These receptors were taken from an adult in good health. Both conserved end residues are part of each CDR3. Each record gives: CDR3 length, V gene, CDR3 protein.

>14|TRBV4-1
CASSLNPAVQPQHF
>18|TRBV14
CANRSDRGSAYSNQPQHF
>15|TRBV6-5
CASSYSRSRNSPLHF
>15|TRBV4-2
CASSQGSGIEYGYTF
>13|TRBV7-3
CASSPLAEETQYF
>11|TRBV24-1
CATVGKEPQHF
>18|TRBV11-2
CASSFASGSLHQNNEQFF
>15|TRBV5-5
CASSLVGSNTGELFF
>15|TRBV5-4
CASSLDLAGGYEQYF
>16|TRBV7-9
CASSRITGRKNEKLFF
>15|TRBV11-2
CASSLRLGSNQPQHF
>16|TRBV6-2/TRBV6-3
CASSYDQLDSFYEQYF
>15|TRBV5-1
CASSLGQGLSTEAFF
>13|TRBV14
CASSRRGADTQYF
>14|TRBV6-2/TRBV6-3
CASSIGQRPDTIYF
>11|TRBV6-1
CASTGGGEQYF
>11|TRBV28
CASSLRETQYF
>12|TRBV24-1
CATSDPDQPQHF
>12|TRBV5-6
CASSKDSEKLFF
>14|TRBV19
CASRELNYNSPLHF
>17|TRBV19
CASSHGTGGSGANVLTF
>14|TRBV24-1
CATGKGRPPYEQYF
>15|TRBV19
CASSISGTGNSPLHF
>14|TRBV6-6
CASRTGQGAEKLFF
>13|TRBV29-1
CSVLDISGNTIYF
>15|TRBV7-2
CASSLEAGIPGTQYF
>13|TRBV6-6
CASTVGLGTEAFF
>15|TRBV4-2
CASSRGQGGDQPQHF
>14|TRBV7-8
CASSFGGRNQPQHF
>14|TRBV4-2
CASSQELDGTGIKF
>17|TRBV3-1/TRBV3-2
CASSRSPPGQGNQPQHF
>13|TRBV6-2/TRBV6-3
CASSYSTGQPQHF
>11|TRBV20-1
CSARREEKLFF
>15|TRBV7-9
CASSWATGGDSPLHF
>13|TRBV18
CASSPPQLETQYF